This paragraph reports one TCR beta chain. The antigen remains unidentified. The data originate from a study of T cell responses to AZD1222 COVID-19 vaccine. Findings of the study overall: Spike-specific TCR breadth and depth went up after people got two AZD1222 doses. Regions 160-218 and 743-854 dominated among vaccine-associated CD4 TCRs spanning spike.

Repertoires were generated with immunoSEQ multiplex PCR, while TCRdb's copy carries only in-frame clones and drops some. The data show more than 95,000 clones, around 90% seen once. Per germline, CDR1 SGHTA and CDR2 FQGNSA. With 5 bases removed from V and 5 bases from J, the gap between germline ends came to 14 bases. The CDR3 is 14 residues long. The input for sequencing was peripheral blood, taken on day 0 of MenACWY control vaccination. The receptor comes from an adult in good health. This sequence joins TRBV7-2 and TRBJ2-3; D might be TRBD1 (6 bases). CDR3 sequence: CASSPQGFIDTQYF. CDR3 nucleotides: TGTGCCAGCAGCCCGCAGGGGTTTATAGATACGCAGTATTTT.